This T cell receptor (beta chain) was sequenced for a study of spatial heterogeneity in lung cancer. Study details: The donor group consisted of approximately 77 patients who had untreated, early-stage non-small cell lung cancer.

The presence of a unique molecular identifier marked each TCR cDNA molecule. TCRdb reanalysed the 5' RACE reads using MiXCR and keeps one entry per CDR3 protein. Counted here are 95,000 to 130,000 distinct CDR3 sequences, 9% to 15% occurring once; the ten biggest clones make up around 17%. This clonotype was recorded a few times. V shed 2 bases and J 1 base; nucleotides not matched to a gene: 9. Per germline, CDR1 MGHRA and CDR2 YSYEKL. The CDR3 totals 17 residues. Time point described: blood at routine non-recurrence follow-up after resection. Unsorted tumor, nontumor lung tissue or cryopreserved PBMC supplied the whole RNA.

J is TRBJ2-7 and V is TRBV4-1, with 9 bases fitting TRBD2. This TCR came from a male donor with early-stage non-small cell lung cancer. Sequences were derived from PBMCs, sampled at follow-up. CDR3 sequence: CASSQQDILAGSYEQYF. CDR3 DNA sequence: TGCGCCAGCAGCCAACAAGATATTCTAGCGGGGTCCTACGAGCAGTACTTC.